This note documents a single TCR beta chain sequence. The antigen is not known. Assay used: immunoSEQ multiplex PCR; TCRdb lists only in-frame clones, some missing. The sample has tens of thousands of clones; around 78% are singletons. V shed 6 bases, J shed 8 bases, and the junction held 9 bases outside the gene matches. Germline V lookup: CDR1 LNHDA, CDR2 SQIVND (reference sequence). The CDR3 extends over 13 amino acids. The data originate from a study of a mutant IDH1 vaccine in newly diagnosed glioma. Time point given: week 5, during vaccination. Vaccination comprised doses that each held 300 ug of mutant IDH1 20-mer peptide, plus topical imiquimod.

The TCR originated in a man aged 35 to 55 with glioma. The V call is TRBV19, the J call TRBJ1-1, with TRBD1 identical over 7 bases. The sample in question was PBMCs, obtained from a glioma patient whose treatment included an IDH1 peptide vaccine. CDR3 protein: CASRTDREAEAFF. DNA for the CDR3: TGTGCCAGTAGGACAGACAGGGAGGCCGAAGCTTTCTTT.